The rows below give T cell receptor beta chains drawn from one sample of a study of T cells in Graves' hyperthyroidism and ophthalmopathy. A single record per CDR3 protein comes from TCRdb applying MiXCR to the multiplex PCR reads. The table records about 610,000 distinct CDR3 sequences, 16% of them present only once. Sequenced: blood. Receptor source: a woman in her thirties or forties with Graves' ophthalmopathy. CDR3s include the opening cysteine and the closing phenylalanine or tryptophan. Each record gives: D gene, clone size, J gene, V gene, CDR3 DNA, CDR3 protein. A D gene is named only where the DNA matches it firmly. For some rows the clone size is stated as once, few or many, or as a class when expanded; others skip it.

NA | NA | TRBJ1-3 | TRBV7-9 | TGTGCCAGCAGTAAGGACGGTGTCTCTGGAAACACCACATATTTT | CASSKDGVSGNTTYF
NA | many | TRBJ1-5 | TRBV30 | TGTGCCTGGAGTGCCTCTAGCAATCAGCCCCAGCATTTT | CAWSASSNQPQHF
NA | many | TRBJ1-5 | TRBV2 | TGTGCCAGCAGTGAAGGAGGGTATCAGCCCCAGCATTTT | CASSEGGYQPQHF
TRBD2 | many | TRBJ2-7 | TRBV15 | TGTGCCACCAGCAGAGGTGGGACTAGAGGCGAGCAGTACTTC | CATSRGGTRGEQYF
TRBD2 | NA | TRBJ2-1 | TRBV6-2/TRBV6-3 | TGTGCCAGCAGTTACTCGGCAACTAGCGGGTCCTACAATGAGCAGTTCTTC | CASSYSATSGSYNEQFF
TRBD1 | NA | TRBJ2-4 | TRBV2 | TGTGCCAGCAATGGACAGGGGGTTGGCATTCAGTACTTC | CASNGQGVGIQYF
NA | few | TRBJ1-5 | TRBV20-1 | TGCAGTGCTAGAGGGGCCGGAGATCAGCCCCAGCATTTT | CSARGAGDQPQHF
NA | many | TRBJ2-1 | TRBV28 | TGTGCCACCCTGACCCCCTACAATGAGCAGTTCTTC | CATLTPYNEQFF
TRBD1 | NA | TRBJ1-2 | TRBV19 | TGTGCCAGTAACGACGTGCTCGGGACAGACTATGGCTACACCTTC | CASNDVLGTDYGYTF
TRBD2 | many | TRBJ2-1 | TRBV28 | TGTGCCAGCAATATCGGGACTAGCCCCTACAATGAGCAGTTCTTC | CASNIGTSPYNEQFF
TRBD2 | NA | TRBJ2-5 | TRBV10-3 | TGTGCCATCAGTGACTTTGCGGGAGGGAAGGAGACCCAGTACTTC | CAISDFAGGKETQYF
NA | few | TRBJ2-7 | TRBV4-1 | TGCGCCAGCAGCCAAGATCTTACCCCAGGAGGGAGGGAGCAGTACTTC | CASSQDLTPGGREQYF
NA | few | TRBJ1-1 | TRBV6-2/TRBV6-3 | TGTGCCAGCAGGGAGACGGGGAGGAACACTGAAGCTTTCTTT | CASRETGRNTEAFF
TRBD2 | few | TRBJ2-5 | TRBV6-2/TRBV6-3 | TGTGCCAGCAGTGCACCGGGACTAGCCCTACCTCCGTACTTC | CASSAPGLALPPYF